These 2 T cell receptor beta chains came from one sample sequenced in a study of blood T cell repertoires in COVID-19. Measured with immunoSEQ multiplex PCR; TCRdb has only the in-frame clones, and not every one. The sample includes 200,000 to 250,000 clones, about four fifths of them seen just once. The sample comprised peripheral blood. Source of these receptors: a woman aged 40-49 years with acute or convalescent COVID-19.

The V and J genes are TRBV2 and TRBJ2-1, with D possibly matching TRBD2 (6 bases). Trimming stripped 2 bases from V and 5 bases from J, with 13 bases between. The CDR3 is 15 amino acids. CDR1 and CDR2 (germline): SNHLY, FYNNEI. CDR3 sequence reads: CASSERAGNHNEQFF. CDR3 DNA sequence: TGTGCCAGCAGTGAACGGGCGGGAAACCACAATGAGCAGTTCTTC.

The sample holds one count of this clone. The chain has TRBV2 and TRBJ1-3; 7 nucleotides line up with TRBD1. Germline V CDR1 and CDR2: SNHLY, FYNNEI. CDR3 length: 17 residues. The junction had 11 bases not matched to a gene; V was cut back by 6 bases and J by 0 bases. The CDR3 region has the DNA TGTGCCAGCAGCATAAACAGGGGCGGCAGCTCTGGAAACACCATATATTTT. The encoded protein is CASSINRGGSSGNTIYF.